These 29 T cell receptor beta chains originate from one sample sequenced in a study of response to subunit inactivated influenza vaccine (dated by TCRdb to 2017 to 2018). Library prep was done by RT-PCR. TCRdb names Illumina HiSeq 2500 as the instrument used. TCRdb trimmed the raw reads at Q25, called clones with MiXCR and kept productive beta chains. All rows with the same CDR3 protein become a single entry with the most common DNA and genes. Within this sample are roughly 760,000 distinct CDR3 sequences, with over 20% of them counted one time only. The ten largest clones capture 10% to 13% of the sample. This specimen consisted of PBMCs from blood, obtained roughly 5 days after vaccination. The receptors were gathered from a man in his fifties who received an inactivated influenza vaccine. Donor details come from another sample of the same person, matched by shared clones.

The chain has TRBV10-3 and TRBJ1-6; TRBD1 is a possible D gene (5 bases). V lost 5 bases and J lost 10, with 18 bases in between. Germline CDR1 ENHRY, CDR2 SYGVKD. CDR3 length equals 15 residues. This CDR3 is CAISLRGRSSSPLHF. CDR3 sequence (DNA): TGTGCCATCAGTCTCCGGGGCCGATCGAGCTCACCCCTCCACTTT.

V gene TRBV12-3 or TRBV12-4 combines with J gene TRBJ2-7; 9 nucleotides line up with TRBD2. The CDR3 covers 15 residues. V shed 6 bases and J 2 bases; nucleotides not matched to a gene: 8. In nucleotides, the CDR3 is TGTGCCAGCAGAAAAAGCGGGGGGACAACCTACGAGCAGTACTTC. Translated, it gives CASRKSGGTTYEQYF.

The J gene is TRBJ1-3, the V gene TRBV7-2; D uncertain. This CDR3 is 15 amino acids long. CDR1 SGHTA and CDR2 FQGNSA come from the germline V gene. V dropped 1 base and J dropped 0 bases, with 7 bases sitting between them. The CDR3 sequence: CASSLVPSSGNTIYF. CDR3 DNA: TGTGCCAGCAGCTTAGTCCCAAGCTCTGGAAACACCATATATTTT.

Ten or more counts support this clonotype. The gene calls are TRBV4-3 and TRBJ1-5; tentatively, D is TRBD1 (6 bases). The CDR3 covers 15 residues. Trimming removed 6 bases at V and 7 bases at J, with 19 bases between. Germline V gives CDR1 LGHNA, CDR2 YSLEER. The DNA for the CDR3 is TGCGCCAGCAGTGAGGGGAGGGGGGCAGGGCAGCCCCAGCATTTT. Protein sequence: CASSEGRGAGQPQHF.

The chain links TRBV3-1 to TRBJ2-4; 10 nucleotides match TRBD2. Germline V CDR1 and CDR2: LGHDT, YNNKEL (reference sequence). Germline trimming cut 3 bases from V and 9 bases from J; bases unmatched to any gene: 5. This CDR3 is 14 amino acids long. The CDR3 DNA follows: TGTGCCAGCAGCCAGGGGAGGACTAGCGGCATTCAGTACTTC. It yields the protein CASSQGRTSGIQYF.

This clonotype has just a few counts. The V and J genes are TRBV5-1 and TRBJ2-2, with D uncertain. Germline V gene data show CDR1 as SGHRS and CDR2 as YFSETQ. This CDR3 has 13 residues. The V end was cut by 5 bases, the J end by 3 bases, with 8 bases between. CDR3 bases: TGCGCCAGCAGGACAACGGACACCGGGGAGCTGTTTTTT. Translating it yields CASRTTDTGELFF.

The rearrangement joins TRBV20-1 to TRBJ2-7, with D possibly matching TRBD1 (6 bases). Per the germline V gene, CDR1 is DFQATT and CDR2 is SNEGSKA (reference sequence). The CDR3 covers 14 residues. Trimming removed 3 bases at V and 3 bases at J, with 15 bases between. CDR3 nucleotide sequence: TGCAGTGCTAGTCAATATGGCAGGGGCTACGAGCAGTACTTC. Protein product: CSASQYGRGYEQYF.

This chain joins TRBV5-1 and TRBJ1-1; D ambiguous. CDR3 length equals 13 residues. CDR1 and CDR2 (germline): SGHRS, YFSETQ. V shed 4 bases and J shed 1 base, with 8 bases lying between them. This chain's CDR3 is CASSRAGNTEAFF. The CDR3 DNA reads TGCGCCAGCAGCCGGGCAGGGAACACTGAAGCTTTCTTT.

This clonotype was found a few times. The gene calls are TRBV15 and TRBJ2-5; D may be TRBD1 (6 bases). The germline V gene has CDR1 LNHNV and CDR2 YYDKDF (reference sequence). V was cut by 5 bases and J by 1 base, with 14 bases left in between. The CDR3 loop spans 15 amino acids. DNA of the CDR3: TGTGCCACCAGCCCCAACAGGGCAGGCCAAGAGACCCAGTACTTC. It translates to CATSPNRAGQETQYF.

This clonotype was detected a few times. This rearrangement joins TRBV11-2 to TRBJ2-3; 10 bases are shared with TRBD2. The V gene's germline CDR1 is SGHAT and CDR2 FQNNGV. The ends lost 5 bases at V and 9 bases at J; junction bases unmatched: 8. CDR3 length: 14 amino acids. Here the CDR3 DNA reads TGTGCCAGCAGCCCTGGGACTAGCGCGGCCACGCAGTATTTT. The encoded protein is CASSPGTSAATQYF.

The chain combines TRBV4-2 with TRBJ2-7, with 7 bases matching TRBD1. This CDR3 region has 15 residues. From germline, CDR1 is LGHNA and CDR2 YNFKEQ. V lost 5 bases and J lost 0; bases outside the gene matches: 7. CDR3 residues: CASSVDRDTSYEQYF. The CDR3 DNA is TGTGCCAGCAGCGTCGACAGGGATACCTCCTACGAGCAGTACTTC.

Turning to this clonotype: Sequence at one end of the junction differs from germline and may be a read error. The chain recombines TRBV3-1 with TRBJ2-4; D assignment may be TRBD1 or TRBD2 (5 bases each). CDR3 length: 17 residues. Per the germline V gene, CDR1 is LGHDT and CDR2 is YNNKEL (reference sequence). CDR3 sequence (DNA): TGTACCAGCAGCCCGGGACCCCTAAAACGGGCCAAAAGCATTCAGTACTTC. This codes for CTSSPGPLKRAKSIQYF.

This clonotype was found a few times. The chain recombines TRBV11-2 with TRBJ1-4; D unresolved. Per the germline V gene, CDR1 is SGHAT and CDR2 is FQNNGV. The germline V and J ends were trimmed by 0 bases and 0 bases, with 14 bases remaining between them. The CDR3 has 18 amino acids. CDR3 protein: CASSLEVGTFSTNEKLFF. The DNA of the CDR3 is TGTGCCAGCAGCTTAGAAGTTGGTACATTTTCAACTAATGAAAAACTGTTTTTT.

Many counts were recorded for this clonotype. The chain joins TRBV10-3 to TRBJ2-1; 8 bases fit TRBD1. Germline V gene data show CDR1 as ENHRY and CDR2 as SYGVKD. The CDR3 has 16 amino acids. Losses at the gene ends were 6 bases for V and 4 bases for J; bases not matched to a gene: 11. The CDR3 sequence is CAISSPAGGFYNEQFF. The CDR3 nucleotides read TGTGCCATCAGCTCTCCGGCAGGGGGCTTTTACAATGAGCAGTTCTTC.

This clonotype was seen only a few times. The rearrangement joins TRBV12-5 to TRBJ2-2, with a possible D match to TRBD1 (5 bases). Per germline, CDR1 LGHNT and CDR2 FRNRAP. The CDR3 extends over 13 amino acids. The V end was cut by 1 base, the J end by 7 bases, with 7 bases between. The CDR3 is CASGLGGSGELFF. CDR3 bases: TGTGCTAGTGGTTTGGGGGGCAGCGGGGAGCTGTTTTTT.

This rearrangement joins TRBV5-1 to TRBJ2-3; D may correspond to TRBD1 or TRBD2 (5 bases each). Germline-derived CDR1 and CDR2 are SGHRS and YFSETQ. Trimming took off 0 bases at V and 2 bases at J, with 10 bases between the two ends. The CDR3 sequence is 15 residues long. The CDR3 loop reads CASSLGIGTTDTQYF. CDR3 DNA sequence: TGCGCCAGCAGCTTGGGTATAGGGACCACAGATACGCAGTATTTT.

CDR3 residues: CASSQGQGGWAFF. CDR3 in DNA: TGTGCCAGCAGCCAAGGACAGGGGGGTTGGGCTTTCTTT. V usage is TRBV3-1 and J usage is TRBJ1-1; 9 bases are a match to TRBD1. Germline values: CDR1 LGHDT, CDR2 YNNKEL (reference sequence). CDR3 length: 13 residues. The junction had 5 bases not matched to a gene; V was cut back by 1 base and J by 11 bases.

This clonotype was recorded a few times. V gene TRBV29-1 combines with J gene TRBJ2-5; tentative D call: TRBD2 (6 bases). V lost 4 bases, J lost 2 bases, and 11 bases lay in between. In germline, CDR1 is SQVTM, CDR2 ANQGSEA. The CDR3 loop spans 13 amino acids. CDR3 DNA sequence: TGCAGCGTTGGCTGGGGACTTCAAGAGACCCAGTACTTC. It encodes CSVGWGLQETQYF.

Only a few counts were recorded for this clonotype. The chain combines TRBV15 with TRBJ2-2; 9 bases match TRBD1. The V and J ends lost 1 base and 6 bases, in that order; junction bases with no gene match: 9. The germline CDR1 and CDR2 sequences are LNHNV and YYDKDF (reference sequence). The CDR3 is 17 amino acids. CDR3 sequence (DNA): TGTGCCACCAGCAGAGTAAGGGACAGGGAGGTCTCCGGGGAGCTGTTTTTT. Protein: CATSRVRDREVSGELFF.

The rearrangement uses TRBV5-1 and TRBJ2-5; D unclear. Trimming took off 0 bases at V and 2 bases at J, with 8 bases between the two ends. Germline values: CDR1 SGHRS, CDR2 YFSETQ. There are 14 residues in the CDR3. CDR3 nucleotide sequence: TGCGCCAGCAGCTTGGGGGCACAACAAGAGACCCAGTACTTC. This gives the protein CASSLGAQQETQYF. Full variable domain (remainder filled in from reference TRBV5-1 and TRBJ2-5): KAGVTQTPRYLIKTRGQQVTLSCSPISGHRSVSWYQQTPGQGLQFLFEYFSETQRNKGNFPGRFSGRQFSNSRSEMNVSTLELGDSALYLCASSLGAQQETQYFGPGTRLLVL.

In its sample, this clonotype was seen a few times. CDR3 region: CSVGRQELFF. The CDR3 region has the DNA TGCAGCGTTGGCAGGCAGGAGCTGTTTTTT. The chain has TRBV29-1 and TRBJ2-2, with no clear D. This CDR3 has 10 amino acids. Germline V gene sequence: CDR1 SQVTM, CDR2 ANQGSEA. Trimming took 4 bases from V and 10 from J, leaving 7 bases between them.

This clonotype has more than one count but fewer than ten. The V call is TRBV14, the J call TRBJ2-7; D is possibly TRBD2 (5 bases). This CDR3 is built from 13 residues. V lost 4 bases and J 6 bases, leaving 13 bases between the germline ends. CDR1 and CDR2 (germline): SGHDN, FVKESK. The CDR3 bases are TGTGCCAGCAGCCCATCACGGAGGACCGAGCAGTACTTC. Protein product: CASSPSRRTEQYF.

The chain recombines TRBV6-2 or TRBV6-3 with TRBJ2-5, with 15 bases matching TRBD2. The CDR3 has 17 residues. The junction had 10 bases not matched to a gene; V was cut back by 6 bases and J by 5 bases. Germline CDR1 reads MNHEY; CDR2 reads SVGEGT. The CDR3: CASSLGTSGRIAETQYF. The CDR3 nucleotides read TGTGCCAGCAGCCTTGGGACTAGCGGGAGGATTGCGGAGACCCAGTACTTC.

The chain combines TRBV10-3 with TRBJ1-6; unclear D gene. Looked up from germline, CDR1 is ENHRY and CDR2 is SYGVKD. The CDR3 sequence is 14 residues long. V was clipped by 10 bases and J by 5 bases, with 15 bases between them. The CDR3 region is CATGLGGNNSPLHF. The CDR3 DNA reads TGTGCCACGGGATTGGGCGGTAATAATTCACCCCTCCACTTT.

This chain uses TRBV19 with TRBJ2-7; TRBD1 agrees at 10 bases. Trimming took 7 bases from V and 2 from J; bases not matched to a gene: 8. CDR1 is LNHDA and CDR2 is SQIVND in the germline V gene (reference sequence). CDR3 length: 15 amino acids. The CDR3 nucleotides read TGTGCCAGTAATACGGGACAGGGGAATCCCTACGAGCAGTACTTC. Translated: CASNTGQGNPYEQYF.

This clonotype has only a few counts. The V and J genes are TRBV7-6 and TRBJ2-1; D might be TRBD1 (6 bases). V lost 3 bases and J 10 bases, leaving 10 bases between the germline ends. The CDR3 is 12 residues long. Germline V CDR1 and CDR2: SGHVS, FNYEAQ. This chain's CDR3 is CASSLPGQEQFF. CDR3 DNA sequence: TGTGCCAGCAGCTTGCCGGGACAAGAGCAGTTCTTC.

This clonotype has a handful of counts. This chain links TRBV11-3 with TRBJ2-1; a weak D match, TRBD2 (5 bases). Germline lookup yields CDR1 SGHNT and CDR2 YENEEA. This CDR3 region has 13 residues. V lost 1 base and J lost 8, with 9 bases in between. This chain's CDR3 is CASSLGLSDEQFF. The DNA of the CDR3 is TGTGCCAGCAGCTTAGGACTAAGCGATGAGCAGTTCTTC.

This clonotype was counted a few times. This chain uses TRBV4-2 with TRBJ2-1; 10 bases align to TRBD2. Germline-derived CDR1 and CDR2 are LGHNA and YNFKEQ. The CDR3 is 17 amino acids. Losses at the gene ends were 0 bases for V and 6 bases for J; bases not matched to a gene: 8. CDR3: CASSQDRLAGVFNEQFF. CDR3 nucleotides: TGTGCCAGCAGCCAAGATCGCCTAGCGGGAGTGTTCAATGAGCAGTTCTTC.

This clonotype appeared many times. The V call is TRBV10-1, the J call TRBJ1-6; TRBD1 matches 7 bases. Per germline, CDR1 WNHNN and CDR2 SYGVQD (reference sequence). The CDR3 is 13 amino acids. V shed 6 bases, J shed 8 bases, and the junction held 4 bases outside the gene matches. This CDR3 reads CASSDREHSPLHF. CDR3 bases: TGCGCCAGCAGCGACAGGGAGCATTCACCCCTCCACTTT.